These 5 T cell receptor beta chains originate from one sample sequenced in a study of Ad26.COV2.S vaccination and SARS-CoV-2 variants. Only in-frame clones appear in the TCRdb table, and some are missing; sequencing was by immunoSEQ multiplex PCR. In the table there are some 300,000 clones, 86% of which are singletons. This sample's treatment: roughly 19 received Ad26.COV2.S at low or high dose, single or two shots; 5 received placebo; per-sample allocation not given. Sampling was done on day 63 after the first vaccine or placebo injection. Specimen: peripheral blood, collected in a trial of Ad26.COV2.S vaccine versus placebo. Source of these receptors: a person aged 18-60 years who received the Ad26.COV2.S COVID-19 vaccine or a placebo.

The DNA for the CDR3 is TGTGCCAGCAGTCATGGACAGGGTAGACTAGCCAAAAACATTCAGTACTTC. Its protein is CASSHGQGRLAKNIQYF. The rearrangement joins TRBV3-1 (or the pseudogene TRBV3-2) to TRBJ2-4; TRBD1 matches 8 bases. Unmatched junction bases numbered 10, after V lost 6 bases and J lost 0 bases. Germline assignment: CDR1 LGHDT and CDR2 YNNKEL (reference sequence). This CDR3 spans 17 amino acids.

The chain recombines TRBV12-1 with TRBJ2-2; TRBD1, the D gene given by the table, was not confirmed from the DNA. TRBV12-1 represents a pseudogene. The CDR3 is made up of 16 amino acids. This CDR3 reads CASSFAAGRGTGELFF. As DNA, the CDR3 is TGTGCCAGCAGCTTTGCGGCGGGCAGGGGCACCGGGGAGCTGTTTTTT.

CDR3 sequence reads: CASKGRGQETQYF. In DNA, the CDR3 is TGCGCCAGCAAGGGGCGGGGCCAAGAGACCCAGTACTTC. This chain connects TRBV10-2 to TRBJ2-5, with D perhaps matching TRBD2 (6 bases). This CDR3 contains 13 residues. V was pared by 7 bases and J by 1 base, with 10 bases between. Germline V CDR1 and CDR2: WSHSY, SAAADI.

The V call is TRBV7-2, the J call TRBJ1-1; D unclear. Germline V lookup: CDR1 SGHTA, CDR2 FQGNSA. The CDR3 covers 14 residues. Trimming removed 4 bases at V and 8 bases at J, with 17 bases between. CDR3 DNA: TGTGCCAGCAGCTCCTACATGAAACCAACGGAAGCTTTCTTT. Translation: CASSSYMKPTEAFF. The full variable domain, in which reference TRBV7-2 and TRBJ1-1 provide the parts outside the CDR3, is GAGVSQSPSNKVTEKGKDVELRCDPISGHTALYWYRQSLGQGLEFLIYFQGNSAPDKSGLPSDRFSAERTGGSVSTLTIQRTQQEDSAVYLCASSSYMKPTEAFFGQGTRLTVV.

This clone was recorded a few times. V is TRBV7-2 and J is TRBJ2-7, with 8 bases lining up with TRBD2. Germline V gives CDR1 SGHTA, CDR2 FQGNSA. The trim removed 1 base at V and 3 bases at J, leaving 11 bases unmatched. This CDR3 comprises 17 residues. This CDR3 reads CASSLDVPLAGLYEQYF. The CDR3 DNA reads TGTGCCAGCAGCTTAGACGTACCGTTAGCGGGGCTCTACGAGCAGTACTTC.